The clone carrying this TCR beta chain was observed once. TCRdb keeps only in-frame clones here, not all; method: immunoSEQ multiplex PCR. Of approximately 480,000 clones in the sample, around 88% are singletons; the top ten hold 9.5% to 15%. These data originate in a study of Ad26.COV2.S vaccination and SARS-CoV-2 variants. Study in general: The vaccine Ad26.COV2.S was put into the muscle once, or twice with 56 days between.

Germline CDR1 reads SEHNR; CDR2 reads FQNEAQ (reference sequence). This CDR3 has 13 residues. The V end lost 2 bases, the J end lost 3 bases, and 6 bases lay between the germline ends. Treatment: over 15 received Ad26.COV2.S at low or high dose, single or two shots; 5 received placebo; per-sample allocation not given. Sample collection was performed on day 63 after the first vaccine or placebo injection. This Boston cohort included adults aged 18-55 years. The sequence was collected from a person between 18 and 59 years old who received the Ad26.COV2.S COVID-19 vaccine or a placebo. The specimen was peripheral blood, collected in a trial of Ad26.COV2.S vaccine versus placebo. The V gene is TRBV7-9, the J gene TRBJ2-3; D remains unclear. The CDR3 is CASSLIGTDTQYF. In DNA form, the CDR3 reads TGTGCCAGCAGCTTAATCGGAACAGATACGCAGTATTTT.